This passage covers 19 T cell receptor beta chains from one sample sequenced in a study of blood T cell repertoires in COVID-19 (dated by TCRdb to 2018 to 2020). The method was the immunoSEQ multiplex PCR assay. This is the immuneACCESS table as TCRdb keeps it, with only in-frame sequences that have V and J called. A part of the clones is gone; compared with another copy, unresolved V genes explain less than half, and the rest is unexplained. This sample has around 270,000 clones in its table, and roughly 88% of those were observed once. The ten largest clones capture roughly 4% of the sample. The specimen was PBMCs or T cells enriched from blood (not recorded which). These TCRs come from a woman in her 30s who had recovered from COVID-19.

This chain joins TRBV9 and TRBJ2-2; maybe TRBD1 (5 bases). CDR1 and CDR2 from the germline V gene are SGDLS and YYNGEE. The V end was cut by 3 bases, the J end by 2 bases, with 14 bases between. CDR3 length equals 16 residues. The CDR3 loop reads CASSAQGWGNTGELFF. In nucleotides, the CDR3 is TGTGCCAGCAGCGCCCAGGGCTGGGGAAACACCGGGGAGCTGTTTTTT.

The V gene is TRBV24-1, the J gene TRBJ2-1; 7 nucleotides line up with TRBD2. J was trimmed by 10 bases and V by 1 base; bases with no gene match: 6. Germline CDR1 is KGHDR and CDR2 is SFDVKD. There are 14 residues in the CDR3. CDR3 loop: CATSDLSSGPEQFF. As DNA, the CDR3 is TGTGCCACCAGTGATTTATCTAGCGGCCCAGAGCAGTTCTTC.

The CDR3 region is CASNRGGGETQYF. The CDR3 DNA reads TGTGCCAGTAACAGGGGTGGCGGGGAGACCCAGTACTTC. This rearrangement joins TRBV19 to TRBJ2-5; TRBD1 aligns across 7 bases. CDR1 is LNHDA, CDR2 SQIVND, per germline (reference sequence). V lost 7 bases and J lost 5; bases outside the gene matches: 7. The CDR3 runs to 13 residues.

This sequence joins TRBV24-1 and TRBJ2-2; D may be TRBD1 (5 bases). Germline CDR1 and CDR2: KGHDR and SFDVKD. The germline V and J ends were trimmed by 9 bases and 1 base, with 14 bases remaining between them. CDR3 length: 15 amino acids. The CDR3 reads CATGRPGQNTGELFF. The DNA for the CDR3 is TGTGCCACCGGGCGTCCAGGGCAGAACACCGGGGAGCTGTTTTTT.

The CDR3 bases are TGTGCCTGGACTGTAGGGCAGGGGGAAAGGCATTTT. Its protein product is CAWTVGQGERHF. The chain joins TRBV30 to TRBJ1-5; TRBD1 matches at 7 bases. After removal of 4 bases from V and 15 bases from J, the junction contained 12 bases not matched to a gene. The germline V gene encodes CDR1 GTSNPN and CDR2 SVGIG (reference sequence). This CDR3 spans 12 amino acids.

V gene TRBV7-9 combines with J gene TRBJ1-4; 7 bases map to TRBD1. CDR3 size: 15 residues. V shed 3 bases, J shed 0 bases, and the junction held 1 base outside the gene matches. Germline V lookup: CDR1 SEHNR, CDR2 FQNEAQ (reference sequence). CDR3 loop: CASSFRGATNEKLFF. The CDR3 nucleotides read TGTGCCAGCAGCTTCAGGGGGGCAACTAATGAAAAACTGTTTTTT.

The V call is TRBV28, the J call TRBJ1-5; D unresolved. Looked up from germline, CDR1 is MDHEN and CDR2 is SYDVKM. Trimming removed 7 bases at V and 3 bases at J, with 13 bases between. The length of the CDR3 is 14 residues. The CDR3 DNA sequence: TGTGCCAGCATTCGGGATCTGTCCAATCAGCCCCAGCATTTT. As protein: CASIRDLSNQPQHF.

The V gene is TRBV28, the J gene TRBJ2-1; D remains unclear. Germline V gene data show CDR1 as MDHEN and CDR2 as SYDVKM. This CDR3 contains 12 residues. Trimming stripped 6 bases from V and 4 bases from J, with 7 bases between. CDR3 region: CASRLRYNEQFF. The CDR3 DNA follows: TGTGCCAGCAGACTTCGGTACAATGAGCAGTTCTTC. Variable domain in full (rest from reference TRBV28 and TRBJ2-1): DVKVTQSSRYLVKRTGEKVFLECVQDMDHENMFWYRQDPGLGLRLIYFSYDVKMKEKGDIPEGYSVSREKKERFSLILESASTNQTSMYLCASRLRYNEQFFGPGTRLTVL.

J is TRBJ1-3 and V is TRBV1; the table's D gene call, TRBD1, was not cross checked with the DNA. TRBV1 is a documented pseudogene. There are 14 residues in the CDR3. The CDR3 region is CTGTGIWSGNTIYF. As DNA, the CDR3 is TGCACCGGCACAGGGATTTGGTCTGGAAACACCATATATTTT.

The chain combines TRBV5-6 with TRBJ2-7, with 8 bases fitting TRBD1. The CDR3 has 16 residues. CDR1 and CDR2 (germline): SGHDT, YYEEEE. V trimming: 4 bases; J trimming: 7 bases; junction bases outside the gene matches: 16. CDR3 residues: CASSDPDRAQPGEQYF. CDR3 in DNA: TGTGCCAGCAGCGACCCGGACAGGGCACAACCGGGTGAGCAGTACTTC.

The chain links TRBV19 to TRBJ2-7; 8 nucleotides line up with TRBD1. Germline values: CDR1 LNHDA, CDR2 SQIVND (reference sequence). The ends lost 7 bases at V and 3 bases at J; junction bases unmatched: 11. The CDR3 has 15 residues. The DNA for the CDR3 is TGTGCCAGTAAAGGGAAAGCAGGGGGCAGCTACGAGCAGTACTTC. It translates to CASKGKAGGSYEQYF.

This sequence joins TRBV27 and TRBJ1-2; 8 nucleotides line up with TRBD1. Trimming removed 6 bases from V and 3 bases from J; junction bases left unmatched: 3. Germline V gene lookup returns CDR1 MNHEY and CDR2 SMNVEV (reference sequence). The CDR3 has 13 amino acids. The CDR3 region is CASRRGQDYGYTF. CDR3 bases: TGTGCCAGCAGAAGGGGACAGGACTATGGCTACACCTTC.

The chain is built from TRBV4-1 and TRBJ1-4, with D possibly being TRBD1 (5 bases). V was shortened by 1 base and J by 4 bases, with 13 bases between the two germline ends. This CDR3 has 16 residues. CDR1 and CDR2 (germline): MGHRA, YSYEKL. The CDR3 coding sequence is TGCGCCAGCAGCCAAGGCTTGGGACTGAGTAATGAAAAACTGTTTTTT. It codes for CASSQGLGLSNEKLFF.

The chain is built from TRBV19 and TRBJ1-5, with 9 bases identical to TRBD1. The CDR3 has 16 amino acids. J gave up 9 bases and V 3 bases, and 12 bases lay outside the gene matches. CDR1 and CDR2 from the germline V gene are LNHDA and SQIVND (reference sequence). CDR3 nucleotides: TGTGCCAGTAGTATGAGGGGGACAGGGTATTCATGGCCCCAGCATTTT. Translated, it gives CASSMRGTGYSWPQHF.

V gene TRBV11-2 combines with J gene TRBJ2-7, with 7 bases matching TRBD1. The length of the CDR3 is 17 residues. Trimming cost V 4 bases and J 2 bases; bases outside gene matches: 14. CDR1 and CDR2 (germline): SGHAT, FQNNGV. CDR3 nucleotide sequence: TGTGCCAGCAGCTCCCACCTACAGGGGAATGGGGCCTACGAGCAGTACTTC. Amino acids: CASSSHLQGNGAYEQYF.

V and J are TRBV2 and TRBJ2-7; TRBD1 matches 7 bases. The germline gives CDR1 SNHLY, CDR2 FYNNEI. Losses at the gene ends were 3 bases for V and 3 bases for J; bases not matched to a gene: 8. The CDR3 runs 15 residues. In DNA, the CDR3 is TGTGCCAGCAGTGATCGGGCAGGGGGAAGCTACGAGCAGTACTTC. Amino acids: CASSDRAGGSYEQYF.

This clone is a singleton in its sample. The V call is TRBV2, the J call TRBJ2-6, with 12 nucleotides matching TRBD2. The V gene's germline CDR1 is SNHLY and CDR2 FYNNEI. The trim removed 4 bases at V and 1 base at J, leaving 17 bases unmatched. This CDR3 region has 22 residues. This CDR3 reads CASSVASGGGHLRGSGANVLTF. DNA for the CDR3: TGTGCCAGCAGTGTGGCTAGCGGGGGGGGCCATCTTAGAGGTTCTGGGGCCAACGTCCTGACTTTC. The whole variable domain, remainder taken from reference TRBV2 and TRBJ2-6, is EPEVTQTPSHQVTQMGQEVILRCVPISNHLYFYWYRQILGQKVEFLVSFYNNEISEKSEIFDDQFSVERPDGSNFTLKIRSTKLEDSAMYFCASSVASGGGHLRGSGANVLTFGAGSRLTVL.

CDR3 DNA sequence: TGTGCCAGCAGTGAATATATTCGGTCAGGGGGCGACACCGGGGAGCTGTTTTTT. Its translation is CASSEYIRSGGDTGELFF. J is TRBJ2-2 and V is TRBV25-1; TRBD1 matches at 8 bases. The germline V gene encodes CDR1 MGHDK and CDR2 SYGVNS. Unmatched junction bases numbered 9, after V lost 0 bases and J lost 3 bases. The CDR3 spans 18 residues.

In its sample, this clone was seen once. The chain employs TRBV5-6 and TRBJ2-7; 8 nucleotides agree with TRBD1. V shed 4 bases, J shed 4 bases, and the junction held 7 bases outside the gene matches. The CDR3 is 14 amino acids. CDR1 and CDR2 (germline): SGHDT, YYEEEE. CDR3 amino acids: CASSPARGPYEQYF. The CDR3 nucleotides read TGTGCCAGCAGCCCCGCCAGGGGGCCATACGAGCAGTACTTC. The full variable domain, rest sourced from reference TRBV5-6 and TRBJ2-7, is DAGVTQSPTHLIKTRGQQVTLRCSPKSGHDTVSWYQQALGQGPQFIFQYYEEEERQRGNFPDRFSGHQFPNYSSELNVNALLLGDSALYLCASSPARGPYEQYFGPGTRLTVT.